The 22 T cell receptor beta chains given below trace back to one sample, sequenced in a study of human T cells and chemical hapten exposure. TCRdb itself ran the RACE reads through MiXCR, one entry per CDR3 protein. The sample includes roughly 60,000 distinct CDR3 sequences, approximately 13% of them seen just once. The time point denotes: patch test 3, about 24 weeks after DPC sensitization. The treatment was: therapeutic diphenylcyclopropenone sensitization with weekly scalp DPC. The input for sequencing was whole blood, taken in connection with sensitization to the hapten diphenylcyclopropenone (DPC). These receptors all come from a man aged 25-45 years with alopecia areata. Some clones in this sample may be carry-over from other donors' samples.

This clonotype was seen a handful of times. This chain uses TRBV7-9 with TRBJ1-2; D is unresolved. Germline CDR1 reads SEHNR; CDR2 reads FQNEAQ (reference sequence). V lost 6 bases and J lost 2, with 16 bases in between. The CDR3 sequence is 15 residues long. In DNA form, the CDR3 reads TGTGCCAGCAGTCCGGCCGGCGGTCCGAACTATGGCTACACCTTC. Protein sequence: CASSPAGGPNYGYTF.

This clonotype was counted a few times. This chain links TRBV7-2 with TRBJ2-4, with D uncertain. The germline V gene has CDR1 SGHTA and CDR2 FQGNSA. The V end lost 0 bases, the J end lost 7 bases, and 10 bases lay between the germline ends. The CDR3 runs 14 residues. CDR3 amino acids: CASSLASSGNIQYF. As DNA, the CDR3 is TGTGCCAGCAGCTTAGCTTCTAGTGGGAACATTCAGTACTTC.

The table lists this clonotype with many counts. The chain is built from TRBV7-9 and TRBJ2-3; 13 bases line up with TRBD2. Germline CDR1 is SEHNR and CDR2 is FQNEAQ (reference sequence). This CDR3 spans 18 amino acids. J was trimmed by 4 bases and V by 5 bases; bases with no gene match: 12. The CDR3 DNA sequence: TGTGCCAGCAGCAACGATGGTGGACTAGCGGGGGAGGCAGATACGCAGTATTTT. It specifies CASSNDGGLAGEADTQYF.

Only a few counts were recorded for this clonotype. This rearrangement joins TRBV4-1 to TRBJ1-2; no clear D gene. CDR3 size: 15 residues. V dropped 2 bases and J dropped 3 bases, with 13 bases sitting between them. Per germline, CDR1 MGHRA and CDR2 YSYEKL. CDR3 nucleotide sequence: TGCGCCAGCAGCCAACTATTCAGGCCCGACTATGGCTACACCTTC. Translating gives CASSQLFRPDYGYTF.

There are a few counts of this clonotype. The chain employs TRBV13 and TRBJ1-2; D is unresolved. The CDR3 length is 10 residues. In germline, CDR1 is PRHDT, CDR2 FYEKMQ (reference sequence). V was cut by 10 bases and J by 8 bases, with 11 bases left in between. The CDR3 coding sequence is TGTGCCACCGGATCAGCGGGCTACACCTTC. It yields the protein CATGSAGYTF.

The rearrangement joins TRBV27 to TRBJ1-2; no clear D. CDR1 and CDR2 (germline): MNHEY, SMNVEV (reference sequence). The V gene lost 10 bases and the J gene lost 2 bases, with 14 bases spanning the gap. This CDR3 contains 13 residues. CDR3 amino acids: CATRSTENYGYTF. CDR3 bases: TGTGCCACCCGATCTACAGAAAACTATGGCTACACCTTC.

The chain combines TRBV4-3 with TRBJ1-1; D is possibly TRBD1 (5 bases). V was pared by 2 bases and J by 8 bases, with 12 bases between. CDR1 LGHNA and CDR2 YSLEER come from the germline V gene. The CDR3 sequence is 13 residues long. The CDR3 protein is CASSQQGYGEAFF. In DNA form, the CDR3 reads TGCGCCAGCAGCCAACAGGGATACGGCGAAGCTTTCTTT.

The CDR3 spells CASSSGVDTGELFF. In nucleotides, the CDR3 is TGCGCCAGCAGCTCGGGGGTGGACACCGGGGAGCTGTTTTTT. This chain connects TRBV5-1 to TRBJ2-2; tentative D call: TRBD2 (6 bases). The CDR3 spans 14 residues. Trimming removed 3 bases at V and 3 bases at J, with 9 bases between. Germline lookup yields CDR1 SGHRS and CDR2 YFSETQ.

This clonotype was detected only a few times. The rearrangement links TRBV7-2 to TRBJ1-5; tentatively, D is TRBD1 (6 bases). Trimming stripped 1 base from V and 4 bases from J, with 14 bases between. This CDR3 comprises 16 residues. Germline loops: CDR1 SGHTA, CDR2 FQGNSA. The CDR3 nucleotides are TGTGCCAGCAGCTTAGGAGGGACATTGTCTAATCAGCCCCAGCATTTT. Its protein is CASSLGGTLSNQPQHF.

This clonotype was seen at least ten times. DNA of the CDR3: TGCAGTGCTGCCTCGTCGGCCAAAAACATTCAGTACTTC. It is translated as CSAASSAKNIQYF. This chain links TRBV20-1 with TRBJ2-4; D gene unclear. Germline V CDR1 and CDR2: DFQATT, SNEGSKA (reference sequence). Trimming removed 5 bases from V and 1 base from J, with 9 bases in between. This CDR3 has 13 amino acids.

This clonotype has more than one count but fewer than ten. V is TRBV18 and J is TRBJ1-2; 7 nucleotides match TRBD1. The J segment lost 6 bases and the V segment lost 6 bases, leaving 13 bases of the junction unmatched. The V gene's germline CDR1 is KGHSH and CDR2 LQKENI. The CDR3 sequence is 15 residues long. The chain's CDR3 is CASSRQGAGSDGYTF. The CDR3 DNA reads as TGTGCCAGCTCCCGACAGGGTGCGGGGTCCGATGGCTACACCTTC.

This clonotype came up many times. The rearrangement joins TRBV27 to TRBJ2-7; D is unclear. Per germline, CDR1 MNHEY and CDR2 SMNVEV (reference sequence). Trimming took off 3 bases at V and 0 bases at J, with 9 bases between the two ends. The CDR3 is 14 residues long. This CDR3 reads CASSFGGLSYEQYF. CDR3 coding DNA: TGTGCCAGCAGTTTCGGCGGTCTCTCCTACGAGCAGTACTTC.

The chain uses TRBV10-3 and TRBJ2-6; D gene ambiguous. Trimming took off 3 bases at V and 4 bases at J, with 13 bases between the two ends. Germline V CDR1 and CDR2: ENHRY, SYGVKD. This CDR3 spans 16 amino acids. CDR3 nucleotide sequence: TGTGCCATCAGTGACGTCGTGTCCTCGGGGGCCAACGTCCTGACTTTC. This gives the protein CAISDVVSSGANVLTF.

This clonotype was counted a few times. The rearrangement joins TRBV29-1 to TRBJ1-2; 7 nucleotides line up with TRBD1. The V gene's germline CDR1 is SQVTM and CDR2 ANQGSEA. The CDR3 runs to 14 residues. J gave up 5 bases and V 4 bases, and 10 bases lay outside the gene matches. CDR3 in amino acids: CSVGWDSRNYGYTF. CDR3 in DNA: TGCAGCGTTGGTTGGGACAGCAGAAATTATGGCTACACCTTC.

This clonotype was seen more than once but under ten times. V and J are TRBV7-9 and TRBJ2-1; no definite D call. Deletions cut 7 bases from V and 2 bases from J, with 3 bases between. The germline V gene has CDR1 SEHNR and CDR2 FQNEAQ (reference sequence). The CDR3 spans 11 residues. The CDR3 coding sequence is TGTGCCAGCATCACCTACAATGAGCAGTTCTTC. It yields the protein CASITYNEQFF. The complete variable domain, with remaining parts taken from reference TRBV7-9 and TRBJ2-1, reads DTGVSQNPRHKITKRGQNVTFRCDPISEHNRLYWYRQTLGQGPEFLTYFQNEAQLEKSRLLSDRFSAERPKGSFSTLEIQRTEQGDSAMYLCASITYNEQFFGPGTRLTVL.

V and J are TRBV7-3 and TRBJ2-3; D unclear. The CDR3 has 13 amino acids. Germline assignment: CDR1 SGHTA and CDR2 FQGTGA. V gave up 1 base and J gave up 4 bases, with 6 bases separating them. Written as DNA, the CDR3 is TGTGCCAGCAGCTTAAATAACGCAGATACGCAGTATTTT. Protein sequence: CASSLNNADTQYF.

This clonotype occurred many times. J is TRBJ2-7 and V is TRBV29-1; the D gene is possibly TRBD1 (8 bases). V was cut by 4 bases and J by 1 base, with 11 bases left in between. The CDR3 contains 13 residues. Germline V gives CDR1 SQVTM, CDR2 ANQGSEA. CDR3 protein: CSVAQGGSYEQYF. Here the CDR3 DNA reads TGCAGCGTTGCACAGGGGGGGTCCTACGAGCAGTACTTC.

This clonotype was seen at least ten times. This chain connects TRBV19 to TRBJ1-5, with D possibly being TRBD1 (5 bases). CDR3 length: 15 amino acids. Germline assignment: CDR1 LNHDA and CDR2 SQIVND (reference sequence). The ends were cut back, 4 bases at V and 7 bases at J, with 17 bases in the middle. The CDR3 is CASSTFLGGGQPQHF. As DNA, the CDR3 is TGTGCCAGTAGTACTTTCCTGGGGGGAGGGCAGCCCCAGCATTTT.

This clonotype was detected many times. J is TRBJ2-7 and V is TRBV12-3 or TRBV12-4; D perhaps matches TRBD1 (5 bases). Trimming removed 6 bases at V and 4 bases at J, with 13 bases between. CDR3 length: 13 amino acids. CDR3: CASSPGRAYEQYF. The CDR3 DNA reads TGTGCCAGCAGCCCTGGCAGGGCTTACGAGCAGTACTTC.

This clonotype showed up many times. V and J are TRBV28 and TRBJ2-1, with D maybe TRBD2 (7 bases). The germline V and J ends were trimmed by 6 bases and 2 bases, with 17 bases remaining between them. The CDR3 covers 16 residues. The germline V gene has CDR1 MDHEN and CDR2 SYDVKM. DNA for the CDR3: TGTGCCAGCAGCCTGACCGGGGGGACACCCTACAATGAGCAGTTCTTC. It codes for CASSLTGGTPYNEQFF.

This clonotype was counted at least ten times. The chain recombines TRBV27 with TRBJ2-3; TRBD2 might be the D (6 bases). CDR3 size: 18 residues. CDR1 is MNHEY, CDR2 SMNVEV, per germline (reference sequence). V was clipped by 6 bases and J by 0 bases, with 22 bases between them. The CDR3 spells CASSKKGERGTSTDTQYF. CDR3 nucleotides: TGTGCCAGCAGCAAAAAGGGAGAACGGGGGACGAGCACAGATACGCAGTATTTT.

In this sample, this clonotype turned up a few times. V is TRBV29-1 and J is TRBJ1-1; TRBD1 matches 9 bases. Germline V lookup: CDR1 SQVTM, CDR2 ANQGSEA. Trimming cost V 6 bases and J 4 bases; bases outside gene matches: 9. CDR3 length: 14 residues. The CDR3: CSVGPGQGSTEAFF. CDR3 DNA sequence: TGCAGCGTGGGACCGGGACAGGGATCCACTGAAGCTTTCTTT.